This entry describes one T cell receptor beta chain. Its target is not known. The data were obtained in a study of cytomegalovirus exposure and HLA in healthy donors. Study conclusions and caveats: Solely CMV serostatus was available to characterize immune exposure. A few V segments could not be told apart, such as TRBV6-2 and TRBV6-3, and were left out. Differences between HLA loci emerged in a later analysis of TCR association rates, with DRB1 most and HLA-C fewest.

Primers included in the PCR were 60 Vbeta and 13 Jbeta primers. The method was immunoSEQ multiplex PCR; TCRdb's version includes in-frame clones alone and lacks a portion of them. The table includes about 110,000 clones, 86% detected once. Germline trimming cut 0 bases from V and 3 bases from J; bases unmatched to any gene: 3. Germline CDR1 reads SGDLS; CDR2 reads YYNGEE. The CDR3 contains 16 residues. Sequencing was performed on PBMCs. This sequence was found in a man between 35 and 55 years old in good health and CMV-seronegative. This rearrangement joins TRBV9 to TRBJ2-1, with 10 bases that match TRBD1. CDR3: CASSVAGTGDYNEQFF. As DNA, the CDR3 is TGTGCCAGCAGCGTAGCCGGGACAGGGGACTACAATGAGCAGTTCTTC.